The rows below give T cell receptor beta chains drawn from one sample of a study of blood T cell repertoires in COVID-19. Sequencing used immunoSEQ multiplex PCR; TCRdb keeps in-frame clones, though not all of them. The sample yields over 85,000 clones, around nine tenths seen once. Sequenced: peripheral blood. The origin of the receptors is a human donor in a cohort sampled during active COVID-19. CDR3s include the opening cysteine and the closing phenylalanine or tryptophan. D genes are given only for firm matches. Clone size is not always given. Where it is, it says once, few, many or a class for expanded clones.

D gene	V gene	clone size	J gene	CDR3 protein	CDR3 DNA
.	TRBV30	.	TRBJ1-1	CAWSRQVNTEAFF	TGTGCCTGGAGTAGACAGGTAAACACTGAAGCTTTCTTT
.	TRBV5-1	.	TRBJ2-2	CASSLGQSNTGELFF	TGCGCCAGCAGCTTGGGCCAGTCGAACACCGGGGAGCTGTTTTTT
.	TRBV6-5	few	TRBJ1-4	CASSGRGTTNEKLFF	TGTGCCAGCAGCGGGCGGGGGACAACTAATGAAAAACTGTTTTTT
TRBD1	TRBV6-5	once	TRBJ1-4	CASSRGQGREKLFF	TGTGCCAGCAGCCGGGGACAGGGGAGGGAAAAACTGTTTTTT
TRBD2	TRBV7-9	.	TRBJ2-7	CASSLVEGLAGGNEQYF	TGTGCCAGCAGCTTAGTAGAGGGACTAGCGGGAGGGAACGAGCAGTACTTC
TRBD1	TRBV29-1	few	TRBJ2-5	CSAAPNRGETQYF	TGCAGCGCCGCGCCAAACAGGGGCGAGACCCAGTACTTC
.	TRBV27	.	TRBJ1-6	CASRYRGGVRDNSPLHF	TGTGCCAGCCGTTATAGAGGGGGGGTTAGGGATAATTCACCCCTCCACTTT
TRBD2	TRBV18	.	TRBJ2-3	CASSPVPLGTSPDTQYF	TGTGCCAGCTCACCAGTACCACTCGGGACTAGCCCAGATACGCAGTATTTT
.	TRBV2	.	TRBJ1-6	CASRHWARGRDNSPLHF	TGTGCCAGCAGACACTGGGCCCGGGGGAGGGATAATTCACCCCTCCACTTT
.	TRBV9	few	TRBJ1-2	CASRDNYGYTF	TGTGCCAGCAGAGACAATTATGGCTACACCTTC
TRBD1	TRBV24-1	once	TRBJ1-4	CATSDPGQGAAEKLFF	TGTGCCACCAGTGATCCGGGACAGGGGGCAGCTGAAAAACTGTTTTTT
TRBD2	TRBV7-8	once	TRBJ2-5	CASSLAAGGPQETQYF	TGTGCCAGCAGCTTAGCAGCGGGAGGGCCCCAAGAGACCCAGTACTTC
TRBD1	TRBV28	.	TRBJ1-2	CASRLQGADGYTF	TGTGCCAGCAGGCTTCAGGGGGCGGATGGCTACACCTTC
TRBD2	TRBV15	once	TRBJ2-1	CATSRLTSGSYNEQFF	TGTGCCACCAGCAGGTTGACTAGCGGATCCTACAATGAGCAGTTCTTC
TRBD2	TRBV28	.	TRBJ2-1	CASRLRRGGNEQFF	TGTGCCAGCCGCCTCAGGCGCGGGGGGAATGAGCAGTTCTTC
.	TRBV27	.	TRBJ2-1	CASRDLSGRPYNEQFF	TGTGCCAGCCGCGACCTCTCGGGGAGACCCTACAATGAGCAGTTCTTC
TRBD1	TRBV19	.	TRBJ2-7	CASSRDRGYEQYF	TGTGCCAGTAGCCGGGACAGGGGTTACGAGCAGTACTTC
TRBD2	TRBV27	few	TRBJ2-3	CASKTSDFTDTQYF	TGTGCCAGTAAGACTAGCGACTTCACAGATACGCAGTATTTT
TRBD2	TRBV3-1/TRBV3-2	.	TRBJ2-1	CASSQDRLAGNGEQFF	TGTGCCAGCAGCCAAGATCGACTAGCGGGAAATGGGGAGCAGTTCTTC
TRBD2	TRBV11-2	.	TRBJ2-7	CASSLDRAGGKQYF	TGTGCCAGCAGCTTAGATCGGGCGGGGGGCAAGCAGTACTTC
TRBD2	TRBV3-1/TRBV3-2	.	TRBJ2-3	CASSQTSGGGDTQYF	TGTGCCAGCAGCCAGACTAGCGGGGGGGGAGATACGCAGTATTTT
.	TRBV7-3	.	TRBJ1-1	CASSAGGNTEAFF	TGTGCCAGCAGCGCCGGGGGGAACACTGAAGCTTTCTTT
TRBD2	TRBV6-5	.	TRBJ2-1	CASSYASSGGGNEQFF	TGTGCCAGCAGTTACGCATCTAGCGGGGGGGGCAATGAGCAGTTCTTC
TRBD1	TRBV30	.	TRBJ1-6	CAWATGERNSPLHF	TGTGCCTGGGCGACAGGGGAGCGTAATTCACCCCTCCACTTT
.	TRBV7-9	.	TRBJ1-2	CASSFEGANYGYTF	TGTGCCAGCAGCTTCGAGGGGGCTAACTATGGCTACACCTTC
TRBD1	TRBV4-1	.	TRBJ2-7	CASSQPGGSYEQYF	TGCGCCAGCAGCCAACCAGGGGGTAGCTACGAGCAGTACTTC
TRBD2	TRBV10-2	.	TRBJ2-1	CASTPSGSNTEQFF	TGCGCCAGCACCCCGAGCGGGAGTAACACTGAGCAGTTCTTC
.	TRBV20-1	.	TRBJ1-2	CSAGQNYGYTF	TGCAGTGCAGGACAGAATTATGGCTACACCTTC
TRBD1	TRBV5-1	.	TRBJ1-2	CASSLGGQAILYTF	TGCGCCAGCAGCTTGGGGGGACAGGCGATACTCTACACCTTC
.	TRBV19	.	TRBJ2-7	CASSKIRDSSPEQYF	TGTGCCAGTAGTAAGATCCGGGACTCTTCCCCCGAGCAGTACTTC
.	TRBV7-2	.	TRBJ1-2	CASSPARAFYGYTF	TGTGCCAGCAGCCCAGCGCGAGCTTTCTATGGCTACACCTTC
.	TRBV10-2	.	TRBJ1-5	CASSESTGRGNQPQHF	TGCGCCAGCAGTGAGTCGACAGGTCGCGGCAATCAGCCCCAGCATTTT
TRBD2	TRBV3-1/TRBV3-2	.	TRBJ2-5	CASSRGLAGVGMYQETQYF	TGTGCCAGCAGCCGAGGACTAGCGGGGGTCGGTATGTACCAAGAGACCCAGTACTTC
TRBD1	TRBV25-1	.	TRBJ2-7	CASSKGAHEQYF	TGTGCCAGCAGCAAGGGGGCCCACGAGCAGTACTTC
.	TRBV5-4	.	TRBJ2-7	CASSLAGGHREQYF	TGTGCCAGCAGCTTGGCAGGGGGGCATCGCGAGCAGTACTTC
.	TRBV29-1	.	TRBJ1-1	CSVAARGGEEAFF	TGCAGCGTTGCCGCAAGGGGGGGGGAGGAAGCTTTCTTT
.	TRBV7-3	.	TRBJ1-1	CASSPLGEAPGTEAFF	TGTGCCAGCAGCCCCCTAGGGGAGGCGCCGGGTACTGAAGCTTTCTTT
TRBD1	TRBV5-5	.	TRBJ2-7	CASSFTRGTYEQYF	TGTGCCAGCAGCTTCACCAGGGGGACCTACGAGCAGTACTTC
.	TRBV30	.	TRBJ2-1	CAWTLTRNEQFF	TGTGCCTGGACATTGACTAGGAATGAGCAGTTCTTC
TRBD1	TRBV3-1/TRBV3-2	.	TRBJ2-2	CASSLHRDSTGELFF	TGTGCCAGCAGCCTTCACCGGGACAGCACCGGGGAGCTGTTTTTT
.	TRBV14	few	TRBJ2-1	CASSPRDSYNEQFF	TGTGCCAGCAGCCCTCGGGACTCCTACAATGAGCAGTTCTTC
TRBD1	TRBV4-2	few	TRBJ2-2	CASSQAGGNTGELFF	TGTGCCAGCAGCCAAGCAGGGGGGAACACCGGGGAGCTGTTTTTT
.	TRBV30	once	TRBJ1-5	CAWSVSRNQPQHF	TGTGCCTGGAGTGTATCGCGTAATCAGCCCCAGCATTTT